These 13 T cell receptor beta chains were sequenced from one sample in a study of a mutant IDH1 vaccine in newly diagnosed glioma (dated by TCRdb to 2020 to 2022). The library relied on the immunoSEQ multiplex PCR assay. The immuneACCESS repertoire file appears here via TCRdb, limited to in-frame rearrangements. These files lack a portion of the clones; in checked studies, under half of the deficit traces to unresolved V genes, and the cause of the others is not known. This sample gives about 55,000 clones in total; 80% of them show up just once. 5% to 8% of the sample is held by the ten biggest clonotypes. The antigens these receptors bind are not known. The time point label of this sample denotes: week 23, last vaccination. Each vaccine dose was 300 ug of a 20-mer mutant IDH1 peptide in Montanide, given subcutaneously with topical imiquimod. Sequences were derived from PBMCs, sampled from a glioma patient whose treatment included an IDH1 peptide vaccine. The origin of the receptors is a man aged 40-55 years with glioma.

The chain uses TRBV7-8 and TRBJ2-5, with 10 positions matching TRBD1. Unmatched junction bases numbered 8, after V lost 6 bases and J lost 4 bases. The CDR3 loop spans 15 amino acids. CDR1 is SGHVS, CDR2 FQNEAQ, per germline. The DNA for the CDR3 is TGTGCCAGCAGGGGGGGACAGGGGACCCGAGAGACCCAGTACTTC. As protein: CASRGGQGTRETQYF. The variable domain in full, completed from reference TRBV7-8 and TRBJ2-5, reads GAGVSQSPRYKVAKRGQDVALRCDPISGHVSLFWYQQALGQGPEFLTYFQNEAQLDKSGLPSDRFFAERPEGSVSTLKIQRTQQEDSAVYLCASRGGQGTRETQYFGPGTRLLVL.

The CDR3 DNA reads TGTGCCAGCAGGCTGACTATAGCGGGGGGGCTAATCGACGAGCAGTACTTC. Encoded protein: CASRLTIAGGLIDEQYF. The J gene is TRBJ2-7, the V gene TRBV5-4, with 11 bases that match TRBD2. The CDR3 is 17 residues long. J lost 5 bases, V lost 5 bases, and 15 bases had no gene match. Looked up from germline, CDR1 is SGHNT and CDR2 is YYREEE (reference sequence).

The rearrangement uses TRBV30 and TRBJ2-5; TRBD2 matches at 9 bases. Germline V gene sequence: CDR1 GTSNPN, CDR2 SVGIG (reference sequence). This CDR3 is built from 14 residues. V lost 6 bases, J lost 2 bases, and 7 bases stayed unmatched. The CDR3 sequence: CACPAAGGQETQYF. In DNA form, the CDR3 reads TGTGCCTGCCCGGCGGCGGGGGGGCAAGAGACCCAGTACTTC.

This chain joins TRBV6-5 and TRBJ2-7; 8 bases agree with TRBD2. Germline assignment: CDR1 MNHEY and CDR2 SVGAGI. V shed 8 bases, J shed 2 bases, and the junction held 11 bases outside the gene matches. The CDR3 covers 15 residues. CDR3 sequence: CASHIGRGAAYEQYF. The CDR3 DNA reads as TGTGCCAGCCACATCGGGCGGGGGGCCGCCTACGAGCAGTACTTC.

This clone has only one observation. The J gene is TRBJ1-5, the V gene TRBV18; D unclear. The CDR3 runs to 14 residues. V was clipped by 1 base and J by 7 bases, with 11 bases between them. The germline V gene has CDR1 KGHSH and CDR2 LQKENI. CDR3 sequence: CASSPQGSEQPQHF. CDR3 nucleotides: TGTGCCAGCTCACCACAAGGGTCCGAACAGCCCCAGCATTTT. The variable domain in full, completed from reference TRBV18 and TRBJ1-5, reads NAGVMQNPRHLVRRRGQEARLRCSPMKGHSHVYWYRQLPEEGLKFMVYLQKENIIDESGMPKERFSAEFPKEGPSILRIQQVVRGDSAAYFCASSPQGSEQPQHFGDGTRLSIL.

The chain is built from TRBV18 and TRBJ2-3; unclear D gene. The germline V gene encodes CDR1 KGHSH and CDR2 LQKENI. The CDR3 totals 13 residues. The V end was cut by 1 base, the J end by 5 bases, with 7 bases between. DNA of the CDR3: TGTGCCAGCTCACCACGAAGGGAAGATACGCAGTATTTT. Translation gives CASSPRREDTQYF. The whole variable domain, filled in from reference TRBV18 and TRBJ2-3, reads NAGVMQNPRHLVRRRGQEARLRCSPMKGHSHVYWYRQLPEEGLKFMVYLQKENIIDESGMPKERFSAEFPKEGPSILRIQQVVRGDSAAYFCASSPRREDTQYFGPGTRLTVL.

This chain uses TRBV2 with TRBJ2-7; 10 nucleotides match TRBD2. The germline V gene encodes CDR1 SNHLY and CDR2 FYNNEI. The length of the CDR3 is 17 residues. Trimming took 2 bases from V and 0 from J; bases not matched to a gene: 7. CDR3 sequence reads: CASSENSGGPNSYEQYF. The CDR3 region has the DNA TGTGCCAGCAGTGAAAATAGCGGGGGGCCTAACTCCTACGAGCAGTACTTC.

V and J are TRBV13 and TRBJ2-6; D is possibly TRBD1 (6 bases). This CDR3 spans 15 amino acids. CDR1 PRHDT and CDR2 FYEKMQ come from the germline V gene (reference sequence). With 5 bases removed from V and 0 bases from J, the gap between germline ends came to 8 bases. The CDR3 sequence is CASSTRGSGANVLTF. In DNA form, the CDR3 reads TGTGCCAGCAGCACCAGGGGCTCTGGGGCCAACGTCCTGACTTTC.

The chain's CDR3 is CASSLKGQRDRSAEQYF. Written as DNA, the CDR3 is TGTGCCAGCAGCTTAAAGGGCCAGCGGGACAGGTCTGCCGAGCAGTACTTC. The chain combines TRBV7-3 with TRBJ2-7; tentative D call: TRBD1 (8 bases). With 1 base removed from V and 6 bases from J, the gap between germline ends came to 22 bases. The germline gives CDR1 SGHTA, CDR2 FQGTGA. This CDR3 has 17 residues.

The gene calls are TRBV6-6 and TRBJ2-3; no clear D. The CDR3 runs 14 residues. Between the trimmed V and J ends, which lost 0 bases and 4 bases, there was a span of 8 bases. Looked up from germline, CDR1 is MNHNY and CDR2 is SVGAGI (reference sequence). The CDR3 region has the DNA TGTGCCAGCAGTTACTCGATGACCGCAGATACGCAGTATTTT. This sequence encodes CASSYSMTADTQYF.

This clone was found a few times. This chain connects TRBV4-1 to TRBJ1-1; D call uncertain. The V end was cut by 4 bases, the J end by 2 bases, with 11 bases between. This CDR3 spans 14 amino acids. Germline CDR1 MGHRA, CDR2 YSYEKL. The DNA of the CDR3 is TGCGCCAGCAGCCTACAAGAATTCAACACTGAAGCTTTCTTT. It is translated as CASSLQEFNTEAFF.

This chain joins TRBV5-1 and TRBJ1-1, with D uncertain. Germline V CDR1 and CDR2: SGHRS, YFSETQ. This CDR3 is built from 15 residues. The germline V and J ends were trimmed by 0 bases and 1 base, with 10 bases remaining between them. The CDR3: CASSLVVTPNTEAFF. The CDR3 DNA is TGCGCCAGCAGCTTGGTTGTGACACCGAACACTGAAGCTTTCTTT.

The chain links TRBV16 to TRBJ1-2; D is ambiguous. Germline V gene lookup returns CDR1 KGHSY and CDR2 FQNENV. Trimming shortened V by 0 bases and J by 0 bases, and 5 bases separated the two germline ends. CDR3 size: 14 residues. This chain's CDR3 is CASSQSDTNYGYTF. The CDR3 DNA reads TGTGCCAGCAGCCAATCTGACACTAACTATGGCTACACCTTC. Supplemented by reference TRBV16 and TRBJ1-2, the full variable domain reads GEEVAQTPKHLVRGEGQKAKLYCAPIKGHSYVFWYQQVLKNEFKFLISFQNENVFDETGMPKERFSAKCLPNSPCSLEIQATKLEDSAVYFCASSQSDTNYGYTFGSGTRLTVV.